This is a list of T cell receptor beta chains from one sample in a study of neurological immune-mediated disorders. MiXCR was run by TCRdb on the 5' RACE reads, yielding one entry per CDR3 protein. The sample records 80,000 to 100,000 distinct CDR3 sequences, approximately 4% being singletons. The sequenced sample was PBMCs. These TCRs come from a woman between 45 and 65 years old with multiple sclerosis. Each CDR3 is given with its conserved first and last residue. A D gene is named only where the DNA matches it firmly. Clone size, where shown, is once, few, many, or a class for clones that have expanded.

V	size	D	J	DNA	CDR3
TRBV6-5	many	.	TRBJ2-7	TGTGCCAGCAGTTTGGACAACTACGAGCAGTACTTC	CASSLDNYEQYF
TRBV20-1	many	.	TRBJ1-5	TGCAGTGCTAGAGAGGGGTCAGGGGCTCAGCCCCAGCATTTT	CSAREGSGAQPQHF
TRBV20-1	.	TRBD1	TRBJ1-6	TGCAGTGCTGGACAGGCGCCGAGCTCCTATAATTCACCCCTCCACTTT	CSAGQAPSSYNSPLHF
TRBV20-1	many	.	TRBJ2-7	TGCAGTGCTTTGAGGGATTCCTACGAGCAGTACTTC	CSALRDSYEQYF
TRBV7-6	many	.	TRBJ2-7	TGTGCCAGCAGCTTAGGGGTTGGCGACTCCTACGAGCAGTACTTC	CASSLGVGDSYEQYF
TRBV29-1	many	TRBD2	TRBJ2-1	TGCAGCGTTGAGAAAGGACTAGATATCAATGAGCAGTTCTTC	CSVEKGLDINEQFF
TRBV27	many	TRBD1	TRBJ2-3	TGTGCCAGCAGGGACAGGGGGCGCGCAGATACGCAGTATTTT	CASRDRGRADTQYF
TRBV5-1	many	TRBD2	TRBJ2-1	TGCGCCAGCAGCTTGGTAGGCGGGGGGGCGCATGAGCAGTTCTTC	CASSLVGGGAHEQFF
TRBV10-2	many	TRBD2	TRBJ2-7	TGCGCCAGCAGTGTCGTGCGGGGGGTTTTCGAGCAGTACTTC	CASSVVRGVFEQYF
TRBV7-7	many	.	TRBJ2-7	TGTGCTAGCAGCTTAGTCGGTCGATCGCACGAGCAGTACTTC	CASSLVGRSHEQYF
TRBV5-1	many	.	TRBJ1-2	TGCGCCAGCAGCATGGCAGGGATTAACTATGGCTACACCTTC	CASSMAGINYGYTF
TRBV20-1	many	TRBD2	TRBJ2-3	TGCAGTGCAAAAAGCGGGGGGTTTGATACGCAGTATTTT	CSAKSGGFDTQYF
TRBV20-1	many	.	TRBJ1-3	TGCAGTGCTCTGGGTTCGGGAAACACCATATATTTT	CSALGSGNTIYF
TRBV15	many	.	TRBJ1-2	TGTGCCACCAGCAGAGACCCTTTTACCAGGGGCGAAAACTATGGCTACACCTTC	CATSRDPFTRGENYGYTF
TRBV29-1	many	.	TRBJ2-2	TGCAGCGTTGGAGAAGGTGGGGGCACCGGGGAGCTGTTTTTT	CSVGEGGGTGELFF
TRBV15	many	.	TRBJ2-5	TGTGCCACCAGCAGAGGGGTGAGACAGGAAGGGGAGACCCAGTACTTC	CATSRGVRQEGETQYF
TRBV20-1	many	TRBD1	TRBJ2-7	TGCAGTGCTAGTAGGTCCGGACAGGTCTACGAGCAGTACTTC	CSASRSGQVYEQYF